This T cell receptor (beta chain) was retrieved from a study of T cell repertoires in cytomegalovirus infection. Study information: CMV infection together with matching HLA type was indicated by public TCR beta signatures.

General study points: Clonotypes of TCR beta that were HLA-C-restricted and CMV-specific dominated the ex vivo response.

There are 14 residues in the CDR3. CDR1 is MDHEN and CDR2 is SYDVKM in the germline V gene. V lost 8 bases, J lost 9 bases, and 13 bases stayed unmatched. A few counts support this clonotype. Its specificity is not known. TCRdb passed the reads through MiXCR, listing each CDR3 protein once. The sample has hundreds of thousands of distinct CDR3 sequences, approximately 34% seen once. The clonotype originates from a human donor in good health (CMV status not recorded). Some clones in this sample may be carry-over from other donors' samples. This rearrangement joins TRBV28 to TRBJ2-1; the match to TRBD2 covers 7 bases. Material for sequencing was PBMCs. CDR3 nucleotides: TGTGCCAGCGGCTTAGGACTAGGAGGGGTTGAGCAGTTCTTC. Translation gives CASGLGLGGVEQFF.